The T cell receptor beta chain described here comes from a study of blood T cell repertoires in COVID-19. Produced via immunoSEQ multiplex PCR; TCRdb's table is partial and in-frame only. Of fewer than 400,000 clones in the sample, 75% to 90% were seen once. Looked up from germline, CDR1 is SEHNR and CDR2 is FQNEAQ (reference sequence). Trimming stripped 5 bases from V and 0 bases from J, with 19 bases between. The CDR3 length is 17 residues. Categorization into cohorts depended on clinical history that participants reported. This TCR derives from a man aged 25 to 40 who had recovered from COVID-19. V and J are TRBV7-9 and TRBJ1-1; possible D gene TRBD1, 5 bases. Sample: PBMCs or T cells enriched from blood (not recorded which). CDR3 sequence reads: CASSRGRARGLNTEAFF. CDR3 coding DNA: TGTGCCAGCAGCCGAGGACGCGCGCGGGGCTTGAACACTGAAGCTTTCTTT.